The T cell receptor beta chain under discussion was sequenced for a study of blood T cell repertoires in COVID-19. Study in general: Whether acute or convalescent, the COVID-19 samples came from the United States, Italy and Spain. PBMCs, B-cell-depleted T cells, or T cells were the source of the cDNA or gDNA that made up the material.

With V trimmed by 1 base and J by 3 bases, 5 bases remained unmatched. The CDR3 is 16 amino acids. CDR1 and CDR2 from the germline V gene are LGHNA and YNFKEQ. As processed by the authors: It was from reference gene primer amplification that nucleated cell counts were estimated. Repertoires were generated with immunoSEQ multiplex PCR, while TCRdb's copy carries only in-frame clones and drops some. The V and J calls and clone size come from that table; D and trimming were worked out from the DNA. The table has 90,000 to 110,000 clones, roughly 84% seen once; the top ten hold roughly 7.9%. The source material was peripheral blood. The TCR comes from a woman of 80 years or more with active or convalescent COVID-19. The J gene is TRBJ2-5, the V gene TRBV4-2; TRBD2 agrees at 10 bases. The CDR3 spells CASSQARTSGEETQYF. The CDR3 coding sequence is TGTGCCAGCAGCCAAGCGAGGACTAGCGGAGAAGAGACCCAGTACTTC.